This T cell receptor beta chain is drawn from a study of shared clonotypes between healthy human individuals. Study-level background: Participating donors consisted of two women and a few men aged 18 to 49. Findings of the study overall: Naive subsets tended to show greater estimated richness than memory subsets. Rarefaction showed that sequencing of sorted subsets was incomplete (despite large depth).

With respect to this clone: Antigen: not known.

Naive CD4+ cells were CD45RA-selected; the remaining cells were memory. Germline trimming cut 6 bases from V and 6 bases from J; bases unmatched to any gene: 8. The CDR3 is 14 residues long. The germline V gene encodes CDR1 MDHEN and CDR2 SYDVKM. Repertoires were generated with immunoSEQ multiplex PCR, while TCRdb's copy carries only in-frame clones and drops some. This sample carries some 1 million clones, 65% to 75% of them seen once, and the ten largest clones take about 1.5%. V is TRBV28 and J is TRBJ2-1; 7 nucleotides match TRBD1. The sequence was collected from a man between 18 and 29 years old in good health. The sample comprised memory CD4+ T cells sorted from blood. As to subset: CD45RA-negative fraction. CDR3 loop: CASSPDRVANEQFF. Written as DNA, the CDR3 is TGTGCCAGCAGCCCAGACAGGGTGGCCAATGAGCAGTTCTTC.